One and the same sample provided the 12 T cell receptor beta chains below, sequenced in a study of OX40 agonist ivuxolimab in advanced cancers. Assay used: immunoSEQ multiplex PCR; TCRdb lists only in-frame clones, some missing. The table lists about 73,000 clones, around 83% of them singletons. Sample: CD4+ or CD8+ T cells sorted from blood, taken in a trial of the OX40 agonist ivuxolimab. The receptors derive from an adult with an advanced solid tumor such as melanoma, head and neck, liver or kidney cancer.

A note on this clone: Other DNA sequences in the sample encode the same CDR3. V and J are TRBV5-1 and TRBJ1-2; TRBD1 matches 8 bases. CDR3 length: 14 residues. The germline V gene has CDR1 SGHRS and CDR2 YFSETQ. The V gene end was trimmed by 3 bases and the J gene end by 3 bases; junction bases not matched to a gene: 4. This CDR3 reads CASSSLTGDYGYTF. The CDR3 DNA reads TGCGCCAGCAGCTCCCTGACAGGGGACTATGGCTACACCTTC.

This chain links TRBV7-2 with TRBJ2-7; 7 bases are shared with TRBD1. Germline CDR1 SGHTA, CDR2 FQGNSA. The CDR3 loop spans 15 amino acids. Germline trimming cut 1 base from V and 2 bases from J; bases unmatched to any gene: 5. CDR3 residues: CASSLGDRATYEQYF. As DNA, the CDR3 is TGTGCCAGCAGCTTAGGAGACAGGGCGACCTACGAGCAGTACTTC.

The chain links TRBV21-1 to TRBJ2-5. TRBV21-1 is shown as a pseudogene. The CDR3 loop spans 15 amino acids. Here the CDR3 reads CASSSQLAPRETQYF. The DNA for the CDR3 is TGTGCCAGCAGCTCCCAGCTGGCTCCCCGGGAGACCCAGTACTTC.

V usage is TRBV6-1 and J usage is TRBJ2-7; TRBD1 agrees at 8 bases. Trimming at V came to 5 bases and at J to 4 bases, leaving 7 bases not matched to a gene. Germline-derived CDR1 and CDR2 are MNHNS and SASEGT. This CDR3 comprises 14 residues. Here the CDR3 DNA reads TGTGCCAGCAGTCGACGACAGGGGATTTACGAGCAGTACTTC. Protein sequence: CASSRRQGIYEQYF.

This chain uses TRBV5-4 with TRBJ2-5, with D perhaps given as TRBD1 or TRBD2 (5 bases each). The germline CDR1 and CDR2 sequences are SGHNT and YYREEE (reference sequence). There are 17 residues in the CDR3. V lost 1 base and J 5 bases, leaving 21 bases between the germline ends. The CDR3 region is CASSLQHGAVRAETQYF. Here the CDR3 DNA reads TGTGCCAGCAGCTTGCAACACGGGGCGGTGCGTGCGGAGACCCAGTACTTC.

The genes are TRBV18 and TRBJ2-5; D gene unclear. This CDR3 has 15 residues. CDR1 and CDR2 from the germline V gene are KGHSH and LQKENI. The V end was cut by 3 bases, the J end by 2 bases, with 13 bases between. The CDR3 DNA is TGTGCCAGCTCACCTTTTGAGACGGCTCAAGAGACCCAGTACTTC. As protein: CASSPFETAQETQYF.

The chain recombines TRBV19 with TRBJ2-7; TRBD2 aligns across 11 bases. The germline CDR1 and CDR2 sequences are LNHDA and SQIVND (reference sequence). V shed 6 bases, J shed 3 bases, and the junction held 4 bases outside the gene matches. This CDR3 region has 14 residues. The CDR3 DNA reads TGTGCCAGTAGCCTAGCGGGGGGTCTCTACGAGCAGTACTTC. Its protein is CASSLAGGLYEQYF.

The count of this clone is one. The V call is TRBV13, the J call TRBJ2-1; 10 nucleotides align to TRBD2. This CDR3 is 16 amino acids long. After removal of 11 bases from V and 0 bases from J, the junction contained 10 bases not matched to a gene. Germline V gene sequence: CDR1 PRHDT, CDR2 FYEKMQ (reference sequence). The DNA of the CDR3 is TGTGCCCCCAGAGCAGCGGGGGGGAGCTCCTACAATGAGCAGTTCTTC. Translating it yields CAPRAAGGSSYNEQFF. Variable domain in full (rest from reference TRBV13 and TRBJ2-1): AAGVIQSPRHLIKEKRETATLKCYPIPRHDTVYWYQQGPGQDPQFLISFYEKMQSDKGSIPDRFSAQQFSDYHSELNMSSLELGDSALYFCAPRAAGGSSYNEQFFGPGTRLTVL.

The chain carries TRBV28 and TRBJ1-1; 7 bases map to TRBD1. The J segment lost 0 bases and the V segment lost 5 bases, leaving 9 bases of the junction unmatched. Germline CDR1 is MDHEN and CDR2 is SYDVKM. The CDR3 is made up of 16 amino acids. The CDR3 sequence: CASSRQGVGMNTEAFF. CDR3 coding DNA: TGTGCCAGCAGTCGTCAGGGGGTGGGGATGAACACTGAAGCTTTCTTT. The whole variable domain, remainder taken from reference TRBV28 and TRBJ1-1, is DVKVTQSSRYLVKRTGEKVFLECVQDMDHENMFWYRQDPGLGLRLIYFSYDVKMKEKGDIPEGYSVSREKKERFSLILESASTNQTSMYLCASSRQGVGMNTEAFFGQGTRLTVV.

CDR3 residues: CASSPTPMLDTQYF. CDR3 coding DNA: TGTGCCAGCTCACCGACTCCTATGTTAGATACGCAGTATTTT. The chain combines TRBV18 with TRBJ2-3; D remains unclear. V was clipped by 3 bases and J by 5 bases, with 12 bases between them. The germline CDR1 and CDR2 sequences are KGHSH and LQKENI. The CDR3 contains 14 residues. Based on the CDR3 plus reference TRBV18 and TRBJ2-3, the full variable domain is NAGVMQNPRHLVRRRGQEARLRCSPMKGHSHVYWYRQLPEEGLKFMVYLQKENIIDESGMPKERFSAEFPKEGPSILRIQQVVRGDSAAYFCASSPTPMLDTQYFGPGTRLTVL.

The V and J genes are TRBV7-9 and TRBJ2-5, with D unclear. V lost 5 bases to trimming and J lost 3 bases, with 10 bases between them. Germline loops: CDR1 SEHNR, CDR2 FQNEAQ (reference sequence). The CDR3 runs 13 residues. CDR3 sequence reads: CASSPPWEETQYF. In DNA form, the CDR3 reads TGTGCCAGCAGCCCACCTTGGGAAGAGACCCAGTACTTC.

The chain is built from TRBV5-6 and TRBJ1-1, with a tentative D call TRBD1 (6 bases). V lost 4 bases, J lost 4 bases, and 17 bases lay in between. The V gene's germline CDR1 is SGHDT and CDR2 YYEEEE. The CDR3 covers 15 residues. CDR3 sequence reads: CASSDPGTGLTEAFF. In DNA, the CDR3 is TGTGCCAGCAGCGATCCGGGAACAGGGCTCACTGAAGCTTTCTTT.